This T cell receptor beta chain emerged from a study of blood T cell repertoires in COVID-19. Study as a whole: T cells, B-cell-depleted T cells, or PBMCs supplied cDNA or gDNA.

Trimming removed 4 bases at V and 8 bases at J, with 17 bases between. The CDR3 sequence is 14 residues long. Germline-derived CDR1 and CDR2 are SGHRS and YFSETQ. Only in-frame clones appear in the TCRdb table, and some are missing; sequencing was by immunoSEQ multiplex PCR. The table has over 90,000 clones, roughly 89% seen once. The Seattle patients, enrolled during active infection, were followed longitudinally. This rearrangement joins TRBV5-1 to TRBJ2-3, with TRBD1 as a possible D gene (7 bases). The TCR was taken from a woman aged 50 to 65 with COVID-19, enrolled during active disease. Sequenced: peripheral blood. The CDR3 DNA is TGCGCCAGCAGCCTAGACAGGGCCGGGGGTACGCAGTATTTT. Translation: CASSLDRAGGTQYF.